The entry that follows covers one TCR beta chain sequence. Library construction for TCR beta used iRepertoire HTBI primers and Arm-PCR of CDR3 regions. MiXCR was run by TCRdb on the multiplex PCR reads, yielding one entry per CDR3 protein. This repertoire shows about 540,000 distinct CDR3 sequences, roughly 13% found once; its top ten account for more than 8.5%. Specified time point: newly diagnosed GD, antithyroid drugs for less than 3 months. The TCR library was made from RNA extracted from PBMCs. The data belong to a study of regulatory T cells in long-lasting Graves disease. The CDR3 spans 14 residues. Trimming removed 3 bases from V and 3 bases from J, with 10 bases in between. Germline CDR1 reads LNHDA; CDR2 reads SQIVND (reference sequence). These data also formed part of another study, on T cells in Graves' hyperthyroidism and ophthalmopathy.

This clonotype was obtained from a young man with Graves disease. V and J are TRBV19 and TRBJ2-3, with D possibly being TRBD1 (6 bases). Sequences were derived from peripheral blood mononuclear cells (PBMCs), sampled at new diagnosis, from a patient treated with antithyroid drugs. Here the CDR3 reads CASSIGQGTDTQYF. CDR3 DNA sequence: TGTGCCAGTAGTATTGGGCAGGGGACAGATACGCAGTATTTT.